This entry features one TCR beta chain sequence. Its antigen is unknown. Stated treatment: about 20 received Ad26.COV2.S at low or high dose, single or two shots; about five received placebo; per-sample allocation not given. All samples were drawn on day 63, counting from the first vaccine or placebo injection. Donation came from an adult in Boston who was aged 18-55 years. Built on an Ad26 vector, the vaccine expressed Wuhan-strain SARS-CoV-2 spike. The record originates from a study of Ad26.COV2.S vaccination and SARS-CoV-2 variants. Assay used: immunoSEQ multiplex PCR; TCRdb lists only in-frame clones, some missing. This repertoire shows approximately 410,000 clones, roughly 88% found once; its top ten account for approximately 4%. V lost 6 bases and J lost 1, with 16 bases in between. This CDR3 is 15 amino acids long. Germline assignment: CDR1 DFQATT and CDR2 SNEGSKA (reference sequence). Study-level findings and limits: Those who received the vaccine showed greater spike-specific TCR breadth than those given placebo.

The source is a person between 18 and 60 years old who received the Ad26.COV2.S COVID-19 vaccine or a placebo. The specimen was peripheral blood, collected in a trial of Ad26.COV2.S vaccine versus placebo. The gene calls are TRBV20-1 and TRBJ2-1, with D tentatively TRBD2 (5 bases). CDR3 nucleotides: TGCAGTGCCAGTCCCTTCCAGCGGTCCTACAATGAGCAGTTCTTC. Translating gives CSASPFQRSYNEQFF.